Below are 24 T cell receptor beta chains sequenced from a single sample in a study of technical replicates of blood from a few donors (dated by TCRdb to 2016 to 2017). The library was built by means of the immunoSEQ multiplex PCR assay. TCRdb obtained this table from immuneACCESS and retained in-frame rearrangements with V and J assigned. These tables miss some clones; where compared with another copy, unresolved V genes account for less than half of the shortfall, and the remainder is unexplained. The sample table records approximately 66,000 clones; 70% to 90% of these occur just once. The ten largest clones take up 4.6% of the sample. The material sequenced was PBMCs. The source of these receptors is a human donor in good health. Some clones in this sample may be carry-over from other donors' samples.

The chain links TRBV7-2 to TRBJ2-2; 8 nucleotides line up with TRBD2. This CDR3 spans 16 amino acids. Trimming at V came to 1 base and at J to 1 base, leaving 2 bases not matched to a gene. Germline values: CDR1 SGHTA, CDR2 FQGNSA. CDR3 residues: CASSLEGTRNTGELFF. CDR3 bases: TGTGCCAGCAGCTTAGAAGGGACTAGGAACACCGGGGAGCTGTTTTTT.

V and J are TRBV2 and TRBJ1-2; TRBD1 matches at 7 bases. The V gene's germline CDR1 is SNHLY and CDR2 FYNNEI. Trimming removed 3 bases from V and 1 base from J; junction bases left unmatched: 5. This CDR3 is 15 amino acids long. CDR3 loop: CASSDWDRDNYGYTF. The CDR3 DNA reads TGTGCCAGCAGTGACTGGGACAGAGATAACTATGGCTACACCTTC.

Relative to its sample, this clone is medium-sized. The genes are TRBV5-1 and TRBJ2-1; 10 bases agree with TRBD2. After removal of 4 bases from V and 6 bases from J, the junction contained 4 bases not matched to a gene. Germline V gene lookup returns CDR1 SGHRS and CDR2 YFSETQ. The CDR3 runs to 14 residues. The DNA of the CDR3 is TGCGCCAGCAGCCGTAGCGGGGGGTTCAATGAGCAGTTCTTC. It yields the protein CASSRSGGFNEQFF.

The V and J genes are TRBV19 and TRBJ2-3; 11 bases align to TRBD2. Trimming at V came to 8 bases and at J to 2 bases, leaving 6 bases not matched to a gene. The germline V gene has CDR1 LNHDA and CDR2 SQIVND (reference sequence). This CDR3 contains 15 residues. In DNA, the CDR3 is TGTGCCAGTTCGAGACTAGCGGGGTACACAGATACGCAGTATTTT. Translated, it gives CASSRLAGYTDTQYF.

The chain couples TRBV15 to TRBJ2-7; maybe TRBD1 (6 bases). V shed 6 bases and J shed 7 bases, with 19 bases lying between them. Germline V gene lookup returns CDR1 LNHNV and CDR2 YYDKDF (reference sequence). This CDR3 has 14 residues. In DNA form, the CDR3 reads TGTGCCACCAGTATAAAATCCGGGACACAGGAGCAGTACTTC. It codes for CATSIKSGTQEQYF.

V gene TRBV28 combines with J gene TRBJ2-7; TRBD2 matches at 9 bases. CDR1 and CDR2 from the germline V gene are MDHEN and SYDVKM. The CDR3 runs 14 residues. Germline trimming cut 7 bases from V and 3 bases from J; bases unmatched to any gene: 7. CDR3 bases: TGTGCCAGCATTTCTAGCGGGGCGGTCTACGAGCAGTACTTC. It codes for CASISSGAVYEQYF. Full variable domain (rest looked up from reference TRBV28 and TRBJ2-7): DVKVTQSSRYLVKRTGEKVFLECVQDMDHENMFWYRQDPGLGLRLIYFSYDVKMKEKGDIPEGYSVSREKKERFSLILESASTNQTSMYLCASISSGAVYEQYFGPGTRLTVT.

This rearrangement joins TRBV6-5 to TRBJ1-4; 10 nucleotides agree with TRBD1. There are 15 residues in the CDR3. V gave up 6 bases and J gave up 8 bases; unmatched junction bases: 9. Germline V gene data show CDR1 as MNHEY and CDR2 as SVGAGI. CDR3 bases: TGTGCCAGCAGGTCGGACAGGGGGGTAACCGAAAAACTGTTTTTT. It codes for CASRSDRGVTEKLFF.

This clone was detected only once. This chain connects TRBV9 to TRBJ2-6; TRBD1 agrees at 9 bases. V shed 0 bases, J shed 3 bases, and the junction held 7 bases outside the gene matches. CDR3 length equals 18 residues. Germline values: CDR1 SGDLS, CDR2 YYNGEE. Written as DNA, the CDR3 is TGTGCCAGCAGCGTAGGGACGGGACAGGGAGGTGGGGCCAACGTCCTGACTTTC. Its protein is CASSVGTGQGGGANVLTF.

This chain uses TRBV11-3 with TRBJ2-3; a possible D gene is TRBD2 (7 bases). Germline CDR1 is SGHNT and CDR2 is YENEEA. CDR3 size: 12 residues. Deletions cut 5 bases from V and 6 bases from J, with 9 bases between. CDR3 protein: CASSRGADTQYF. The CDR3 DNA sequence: TGTGCCAGCAGCCGGGGGGCGGATACGCAGTATTTT.

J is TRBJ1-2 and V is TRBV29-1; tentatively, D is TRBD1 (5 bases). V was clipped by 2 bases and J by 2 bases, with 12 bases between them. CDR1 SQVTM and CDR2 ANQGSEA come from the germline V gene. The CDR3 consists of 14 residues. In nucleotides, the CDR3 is TGCAGCGTTGAACGCGGGGGAAACAACTATGGCTACACCTTC. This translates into CSVERGGNNYGYTF. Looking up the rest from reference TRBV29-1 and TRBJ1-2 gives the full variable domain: SAVISQKPSRDICQRGTSLTIQCQVDSQVTMMFWYRQQPGQSLTLIATANQGSEATYESGFVIDKFPISRPNLTFSTLTVSNMSPEDSSIYLCSVERGGNNYGYTFGSGTRLTVV.

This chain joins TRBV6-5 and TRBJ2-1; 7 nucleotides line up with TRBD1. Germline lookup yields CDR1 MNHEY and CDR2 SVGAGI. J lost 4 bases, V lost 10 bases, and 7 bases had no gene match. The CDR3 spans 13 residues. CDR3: CATGTALYNEQFF. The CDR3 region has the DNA TGTGCCACCGGGACAGCTTTATACAATGAGCAGTTCTTC.

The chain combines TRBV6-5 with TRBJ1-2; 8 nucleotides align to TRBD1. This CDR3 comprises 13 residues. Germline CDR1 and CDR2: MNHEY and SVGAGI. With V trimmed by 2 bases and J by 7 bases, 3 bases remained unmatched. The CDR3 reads CASSYRGTGGYTF. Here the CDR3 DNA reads TGTGCCAGCAGTTACAGAGGGACAGGTGGCTACACCTTC.

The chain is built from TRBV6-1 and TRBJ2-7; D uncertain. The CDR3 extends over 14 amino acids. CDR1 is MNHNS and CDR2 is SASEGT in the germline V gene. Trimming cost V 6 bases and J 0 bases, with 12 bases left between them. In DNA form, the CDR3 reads TGTGCCAGCAGCCCGGAGTACCCCTCCTACGAGCAGTACTTC. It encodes CASSPEYPSYEQYF.

In DNA form, the CDR3 reads TGTGCCAGCAGCTTCTCCTTACTAGCGGGCGGAGGAGATACGCAGTATTTT. Translation gives CASSFSLLAGGGDTQYF. The genes are TRBV5-6 and TRBJ2-3, with 9 bases aligning to TRBD2. V lost 2 bases, J lost 5 bases, and 12 bases stayed unmatched. The CDR3 consists of 17 residues. In germline, CDR1 is SGHDT, CDR2 YYEEEE. Together with reference TRBV5-6 and TRBJ2-3, the CDR3 gives the full variable domain: DAGVTQSPTHLIKTRGQQVTLRCSPKSGHDTVSWYQQALGQGPQFIFQYYEEEERQRGNFPDRFSGHQFPNYSSELNVNALLLGDSALYLCASSFSLLAGGGDTQYFGPGTRLTVL.

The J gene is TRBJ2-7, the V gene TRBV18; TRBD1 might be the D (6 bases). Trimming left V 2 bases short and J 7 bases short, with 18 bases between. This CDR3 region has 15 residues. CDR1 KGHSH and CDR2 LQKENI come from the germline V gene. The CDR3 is CASSPGRTAPGEQYF. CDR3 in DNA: TGTGCCAGCTCACCAGGTAGGACAGCCCCTGGGGAGCAGTACTTC.

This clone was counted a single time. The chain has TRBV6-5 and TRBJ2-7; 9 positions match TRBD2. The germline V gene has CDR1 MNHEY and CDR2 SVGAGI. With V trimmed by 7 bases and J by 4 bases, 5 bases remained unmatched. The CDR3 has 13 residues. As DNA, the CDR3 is TGTGCCAGCACCTCTAGCGGGACTTACGAGCAGTACTTC. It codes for CASTSSGTYEQYF.

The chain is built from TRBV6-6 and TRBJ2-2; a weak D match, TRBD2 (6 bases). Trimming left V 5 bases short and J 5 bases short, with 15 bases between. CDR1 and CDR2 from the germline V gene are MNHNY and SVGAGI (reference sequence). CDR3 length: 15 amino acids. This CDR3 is CASSTTSTGTGELFF. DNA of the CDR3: TGTGCCAGCAGTACCACTAGCACCGGGACCGGGGAGCTGTTTTTT.

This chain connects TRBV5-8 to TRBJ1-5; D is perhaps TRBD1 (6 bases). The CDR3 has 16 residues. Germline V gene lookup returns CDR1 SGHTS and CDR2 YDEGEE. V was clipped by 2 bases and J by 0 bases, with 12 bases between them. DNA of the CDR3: TGTGCCAGCAGCTTCTACAGGGACATTAGCAATCAGCCCCAGCATTTT. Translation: CASSFYRDISNQPQHF.

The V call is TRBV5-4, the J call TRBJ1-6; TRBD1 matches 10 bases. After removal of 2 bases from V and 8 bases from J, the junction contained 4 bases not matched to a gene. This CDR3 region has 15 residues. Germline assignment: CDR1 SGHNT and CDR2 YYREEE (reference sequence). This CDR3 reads CASSFWDRGYSPLHF. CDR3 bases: TGTGCCAGCAGCTTTTGGGACAGGGGTTATTCACCCCTCCACTTT.

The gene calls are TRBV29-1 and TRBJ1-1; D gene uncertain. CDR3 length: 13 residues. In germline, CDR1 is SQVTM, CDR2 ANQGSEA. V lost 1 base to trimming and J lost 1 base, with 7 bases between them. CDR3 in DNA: TGCAGCGTTGAAGTGTCAGGGAACACTGAAGCTTTCTTT. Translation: CSVEVSGNTEAFF.

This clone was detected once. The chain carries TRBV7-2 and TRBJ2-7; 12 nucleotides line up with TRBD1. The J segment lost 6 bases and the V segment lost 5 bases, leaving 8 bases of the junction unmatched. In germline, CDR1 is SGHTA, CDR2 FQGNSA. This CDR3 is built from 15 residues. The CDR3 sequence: CASSADRDRGREQYF. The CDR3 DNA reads TGTGCCAGCAGCGCGGACCGGGACAGGGGGCGCGAGCAGTACTTC.

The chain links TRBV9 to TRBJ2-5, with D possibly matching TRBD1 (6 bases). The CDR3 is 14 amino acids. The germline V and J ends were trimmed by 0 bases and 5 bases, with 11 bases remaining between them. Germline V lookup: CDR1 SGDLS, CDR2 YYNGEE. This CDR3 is CASSVGDIGETQYF. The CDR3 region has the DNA TGTGCCAGCAGCGTAGGGGACATAGGGGAGACCCAGTACTTC.

CDR3 sequence: CASSSGQALRSPLHF. The CDR3 bases are TGTGCCAGCAGCTCGGGACAGGCCCTGCGATCACCCCTCCACTTT. This sequence joins TRBV7-9 and TRBJ1-6, with 8 nucleotides matching TRBD1. The V segment lost 4 bases and the J segment 10 bases; nucleotides outside the gene matches: 9. Per the germline V gene, CDR1 is SEHNR and CDR2 is FQNEAQ (reference sequence). The CDR3 has 15 amino acids.

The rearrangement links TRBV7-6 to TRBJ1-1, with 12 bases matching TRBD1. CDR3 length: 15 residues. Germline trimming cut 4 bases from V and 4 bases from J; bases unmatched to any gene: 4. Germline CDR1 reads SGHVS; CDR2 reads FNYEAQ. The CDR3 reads CASSSGQGARTEAFF. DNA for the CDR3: TGTGCCAGCAGCTCGGGACAGGGGGCCCGCACTGAAGCTTTCTTT.